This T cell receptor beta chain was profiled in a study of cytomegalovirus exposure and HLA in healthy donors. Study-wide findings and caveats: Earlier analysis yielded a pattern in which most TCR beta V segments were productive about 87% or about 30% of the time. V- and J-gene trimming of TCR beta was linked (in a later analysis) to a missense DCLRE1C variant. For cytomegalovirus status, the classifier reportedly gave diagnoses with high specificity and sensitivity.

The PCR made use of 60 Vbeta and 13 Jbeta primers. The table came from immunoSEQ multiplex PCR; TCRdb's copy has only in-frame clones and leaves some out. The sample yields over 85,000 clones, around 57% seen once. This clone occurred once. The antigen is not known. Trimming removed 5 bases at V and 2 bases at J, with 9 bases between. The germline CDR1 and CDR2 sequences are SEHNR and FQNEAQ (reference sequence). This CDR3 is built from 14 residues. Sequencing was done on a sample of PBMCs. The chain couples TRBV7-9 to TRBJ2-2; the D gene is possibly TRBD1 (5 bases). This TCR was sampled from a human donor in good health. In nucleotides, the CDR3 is TGTGCCAGCAGCCATACAGGCAACACCGGGGAGCTGTTTTTT. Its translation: CASSHTGNTGELFF.